This TCR beta chain comes out of a study of blood T cell repertoires in COVID-19. Here immunoSEQ multiplex PCR was the method, and the copy in TCRdb shows in-frame clones only, minus some. The repertoire holds approximately 440,000 clones, 80% to 95% seen once, with more than 0.55% in the top ten. The cohort comprised adults aged roughly 18 to 95 years residing in about 25 US areas. Germline CDR1 and CDR2: LGHDT and YNNKEL (reference sequence). Trimming removed 2 bases at V and 8 bases at J, with 9 bases between. This CDR3 has 12 amino acids. The rearrangement uses TRBV3-1 (or the pseudogene TRBV3-2) and TRBJ1-2; D is unclear. The source is a man between 18 and 29 years old who had recovered from COVID-19. The material sequenced was PBMCs or T cells enriched from blood (not recorded which). The DNA for the CDR3 is TGTGCCAGCAGCCAACGACCAGGAGGCTACACCTTC. Encoded protein: CASSQRPGGYTF.